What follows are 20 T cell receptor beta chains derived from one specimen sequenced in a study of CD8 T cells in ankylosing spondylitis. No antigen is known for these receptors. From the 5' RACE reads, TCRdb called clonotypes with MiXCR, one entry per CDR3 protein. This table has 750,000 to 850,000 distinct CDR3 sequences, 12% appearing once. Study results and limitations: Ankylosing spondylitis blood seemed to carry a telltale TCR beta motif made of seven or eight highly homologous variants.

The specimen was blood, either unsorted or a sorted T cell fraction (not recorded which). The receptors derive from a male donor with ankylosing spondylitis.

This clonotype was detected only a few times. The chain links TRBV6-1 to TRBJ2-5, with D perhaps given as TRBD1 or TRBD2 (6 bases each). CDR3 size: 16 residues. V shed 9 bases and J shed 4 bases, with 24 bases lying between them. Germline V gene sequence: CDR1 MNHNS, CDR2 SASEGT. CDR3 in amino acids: CASRIRGGGWPETQYF. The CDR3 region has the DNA TGTGCCAGTCGAATAAGAGGGGGAGGATGGCCAGAGACCCAGTACTTC.

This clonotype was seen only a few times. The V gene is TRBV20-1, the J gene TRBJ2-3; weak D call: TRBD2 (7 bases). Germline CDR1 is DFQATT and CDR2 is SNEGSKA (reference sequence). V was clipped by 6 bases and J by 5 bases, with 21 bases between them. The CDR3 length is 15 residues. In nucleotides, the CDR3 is TGCAGTGCCCCCTCGCCGGCGGGGGCGGGAGATACGCAGTATTTT. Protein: CSAPSPAGAGDTQYF.

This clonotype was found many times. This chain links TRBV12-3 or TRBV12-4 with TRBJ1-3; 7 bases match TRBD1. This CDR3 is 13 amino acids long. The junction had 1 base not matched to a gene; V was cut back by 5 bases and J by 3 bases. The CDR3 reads CASSGQVGNTIYF. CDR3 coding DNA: TGTGCCAGCAGTGGACAGGTTGGAAACACCATATATTTT.

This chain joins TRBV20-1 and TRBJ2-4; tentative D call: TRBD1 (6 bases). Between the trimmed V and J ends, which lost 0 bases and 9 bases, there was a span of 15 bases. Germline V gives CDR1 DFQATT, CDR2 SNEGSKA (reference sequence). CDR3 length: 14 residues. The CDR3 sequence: CSARDEGESVIQYF. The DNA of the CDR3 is TGCAGTGCTAGAGATGAGGGGGAAAGTGTCATTCAGTACTTC.

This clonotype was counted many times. The CDR3 sequence: CASSQGGRNTIYF. CDR3 bases: TGCGCCAGCAGCCAGGGAGGTAGAAACACCATATATTTT. The chain couples TRBV4-3 to TRBJ1-3, with D uncertain. The CDR3 contains 13 residues. Germline assignment: CDR1 LGHNA and CDR2 YSLEER. Trimming shortened V by 3 bases and J by 5 bases, and 8 bases separated the two germline ends.

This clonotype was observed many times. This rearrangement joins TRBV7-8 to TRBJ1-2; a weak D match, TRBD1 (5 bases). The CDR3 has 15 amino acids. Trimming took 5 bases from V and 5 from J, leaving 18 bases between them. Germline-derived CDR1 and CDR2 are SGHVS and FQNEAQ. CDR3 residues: CASSPLRGRVYGYTF. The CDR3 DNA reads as TGTGCCAGCAGCCCACTACGGGGCAGGGTATATGGCTACACCTTC.

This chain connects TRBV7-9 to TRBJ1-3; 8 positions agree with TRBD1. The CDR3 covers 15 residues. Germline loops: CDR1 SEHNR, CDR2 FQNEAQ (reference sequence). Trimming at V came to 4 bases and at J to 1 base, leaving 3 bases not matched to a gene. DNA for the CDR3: TGTGCCAGCAGCTCTTGGGACAGGTCTGGAAACACCATATATTTT. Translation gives CASSSWDRSGNTIYF.

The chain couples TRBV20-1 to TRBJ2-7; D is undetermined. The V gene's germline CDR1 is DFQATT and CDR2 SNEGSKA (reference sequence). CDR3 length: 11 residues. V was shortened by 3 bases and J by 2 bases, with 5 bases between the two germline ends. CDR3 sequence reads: CSARSTYEQYF. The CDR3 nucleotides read TGCAGTGCTAGGTCGACCTACGAGCAGTACTTC.

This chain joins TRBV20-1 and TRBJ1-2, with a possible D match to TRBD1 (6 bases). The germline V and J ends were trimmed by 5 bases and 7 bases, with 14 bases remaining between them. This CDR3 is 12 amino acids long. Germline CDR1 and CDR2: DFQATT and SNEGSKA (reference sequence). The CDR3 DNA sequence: TGCAGTGCTCGCCAACAGGGATCTGGCTACACCTTC. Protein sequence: CSARQQGSGYTF.

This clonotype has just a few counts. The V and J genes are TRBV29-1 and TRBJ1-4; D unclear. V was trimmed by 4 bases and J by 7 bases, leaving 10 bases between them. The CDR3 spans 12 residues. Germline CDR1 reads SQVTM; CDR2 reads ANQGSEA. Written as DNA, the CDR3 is TGCAGCGTTGGATGGGTATCTGAAAAACTGTTTTTT. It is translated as CSVGWVSEKLFF.

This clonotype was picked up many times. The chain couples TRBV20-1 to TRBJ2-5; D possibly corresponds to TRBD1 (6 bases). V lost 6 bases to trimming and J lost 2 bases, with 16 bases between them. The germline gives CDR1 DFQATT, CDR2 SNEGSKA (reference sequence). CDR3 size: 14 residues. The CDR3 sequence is CSANPGQGQETQYF. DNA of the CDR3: TGCAGTGCCAATCCGGGGCAGGGGCAAGAGACCCAGTACTTC.

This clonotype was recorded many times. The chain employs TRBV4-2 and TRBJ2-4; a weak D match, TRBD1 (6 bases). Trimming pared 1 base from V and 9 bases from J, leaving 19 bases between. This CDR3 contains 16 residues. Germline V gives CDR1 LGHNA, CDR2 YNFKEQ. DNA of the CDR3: TGTGCCAGCAGCCAAGTGGGGGACACTGGAAAGGGCATTCAGTACTTC. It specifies CASSQVGDTGKGIQYF.

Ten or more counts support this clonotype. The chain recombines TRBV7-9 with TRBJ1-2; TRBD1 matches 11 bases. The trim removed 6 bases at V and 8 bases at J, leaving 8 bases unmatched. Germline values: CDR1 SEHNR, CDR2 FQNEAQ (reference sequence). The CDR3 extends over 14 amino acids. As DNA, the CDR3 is TGTGCCAGCAGTCCCGGACAGGGGGCGGAAGGCTACACCTTC. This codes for CASSPGQGAEGYTF.

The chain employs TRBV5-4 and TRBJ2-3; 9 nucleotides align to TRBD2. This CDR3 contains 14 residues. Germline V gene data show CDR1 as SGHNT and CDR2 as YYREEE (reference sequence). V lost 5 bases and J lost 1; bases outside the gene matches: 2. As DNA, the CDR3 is TGTGCCAGCAGTGAGCGGGGGGGCACAGATACGCAGTATTTT. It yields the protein CASSERGGTDTQYF.

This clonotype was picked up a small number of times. The CDR3 sequence: CASSQQDRGPYEQYF. The CDR3 DNA is TGCGCCAGCAGCCAACAAGACAGGGGGCCCTACGAGCAGTACTTC. The genes are TRBV4-3 and TRBJ2-7; the match to TRBD1 covers 10 bases. Unmatched junction bases numbered 3, after V lost 2 bases and J lost 2 bases. This CDR3 is 15 amino acids long. Germline loops: CDR1 LGHNA, CDR2 YSLEER.

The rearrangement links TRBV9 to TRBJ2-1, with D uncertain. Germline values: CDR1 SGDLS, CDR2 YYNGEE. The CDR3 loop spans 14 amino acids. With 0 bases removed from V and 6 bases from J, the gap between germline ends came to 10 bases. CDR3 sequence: CASSVVPESNEQFF. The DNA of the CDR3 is TGTGCCAGCAGCGTAGTACCAGAGTCCAATGAGCAGTTCTTC.

In DNA, the CDR3 is TGTGCCAGCAGCTTAGACGGGCAGCCTAACTATGGCTACACCTTC. As protein: CASSLDGQPNYGYTF. The rearrangement uses TRBV11-2 and TRBJ1-2; unclear D gene. The germline CDR1 and CDR2 sequences are SGHAT and FQNNGV. The CDR3 sequence is 15 residues long. V lost 0 bases to trimming and J lost 0 bases, with 8 bases between them.

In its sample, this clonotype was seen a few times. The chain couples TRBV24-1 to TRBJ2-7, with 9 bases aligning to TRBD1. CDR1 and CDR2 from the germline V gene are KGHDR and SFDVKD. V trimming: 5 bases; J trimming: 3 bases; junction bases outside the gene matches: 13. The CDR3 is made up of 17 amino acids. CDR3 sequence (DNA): TGTGCCACCAGTGTTCTTAACCGCGGGACAGGGATCTACGAGCAGTACTTC. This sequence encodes CATSVLNRGTGIYEQYF.

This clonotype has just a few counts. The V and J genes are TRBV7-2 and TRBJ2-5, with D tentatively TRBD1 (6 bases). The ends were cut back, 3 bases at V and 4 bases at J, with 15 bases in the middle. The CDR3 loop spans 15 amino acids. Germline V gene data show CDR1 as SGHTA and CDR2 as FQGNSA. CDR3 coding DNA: TGTGCCAGCAGCTTTAACCAGGGGCAGGGAGAGACCCAGTACTTC. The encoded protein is CASSFNQGQGETQYF. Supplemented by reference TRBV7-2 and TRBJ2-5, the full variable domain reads GAGVSQSPSNKVTEKGKDVELRCDPISGHTALYWYRQSLGQGLEFLIYFQGNSAPDKSGLPSDRFSAERTGGSVSTLTIQRTQQEDSAVYLCASSFNQGQGETQYFGPGTRLLVL.

The CDR3 loop is CASSDWTSGDNTGELFF. For the CDR3, the DNA is TGTGCCAGCAGTGACTGGACTAGCGGGGATAACACCGGGGAGCTGTTTTTT. The rearrangement links TRBV6-2 or TRBV6-3 to TRBJ2-2; TRBD2 agrees at 12 bases. CDR3 size: 17 residues. Germline-derived CDR1 and CDR2 are MNHEY and SVGEGT. J was trimmed by 2 bases and V by 5 bases; bases with no gene match: 6.